The T cell receptor beta chain described here comes from a study of cytomegalovirus exposure and HLA in healthy donors. Study-wide points: In a later analysis, a missense DCLRE1C variant was linked to TCR beta V- and J-gene trimming.

Both 60 Vbeta primers and 13 Jbeta primers went into the PCR. Assay used: immunoSEQ multiplex PCR; TCRdb lists only in-frame clones, some missing. The repertoire has approximately 72,000 clones, 78% of them found once; the top ten carry 5.5% to 7%. A note on this clone: Its target is not known.

V lost 8 bases to trimming and J lost 4 bases, with 18 bases between them. The length of the CDR3 is 14 residues. Germline V lookup: CDR1 SGHTS, CDR2 YDEGEE. This clonotype was obtained from a male donor in good health and CMV-seropositive. The sample comprised PBMCs. The rearrangement links TRBV5-8 to TRBJ1-2; D uncertain. The CDR3 DNA follows: TGTGCCAGGAGGAACGTCCCGACGTTCTATGGCTACACCTTC. As protein: CARRNVPTFYGYTF. Full variable domain (remainder filled in from reference TRBV5-8 and TRBJ1-2): EAGVTQSPTHLIKTRGQQATLRCSPISGHTSVYWYQQALGLGLQFLLWYDEGEERNRGNFPPRFSGRQFPNYSSELNVNALELEDSALYLCARRNVPTFYGYTFGSGTRLTVV.